This TCR beta chain emerged from a study of blood T cells in healthy people across ages. The V gene lost 3 bases and the J gene lost 0 bases, with 14 bases spanning the gap. Per germline, CDR1 SGHRS and CDR2 YFSETQ. The CDR3 covers 16 residues. The authors ran a second PCR of about 6 to 11 cycles using a sample-barcoded 5' primer and a J-beta primer mix. TCRdb re-analysed the 5' RACE reads in MiXCR, keeping a single row per CDR3 protein. Found here are roughly 1,500,000 distinct CDR3 sequences, roughly 40% of them singletons; the top ten hold 7.9%. This clonotype was picked up a small number of times.

The sequencing sample was made of blood. J is TRBJ2-3 and V is TRBV5-1; D remains ambiguous. The TCR comes from a woman under 30 in good health. The CDR3 loop reads CASSSGEIPSTDTQYF. CDR3 nucleotide sequence: TGCGCCAGCAGCTCTGGTGAAATCCCTAGCACAGATACGCAGTATTTT.